This TCR beta chain was sequenced during a study of blood T cell repertoires in COVID-19. Overall study context: Specimens from acute and convalescent COVID-19 originated in the United States, Italy and Spain. The cDNA or gDNA used as material had been derived from T cells, B-cell-depleted T cells, or PBMCs.

There are 15 residues in the CDR3. The germline V gene has CDR1 LGHDT and CDR2 YNNKEL (reference sequence). J lost 9 bases, V lost 4 bases, and 7 bases had no gene match. In the authors' methods: Amplified reference gene primers provided the basis for estimating nucleated cell counts. Method: immunoSEQ multiplex PCR; TCRdb's copy keeps in-frame clones and lacks some. Clonal size and the V and J genes are those of that table, whereas D and trimming came from the DNA. This sample yields roughly 280,000 clones, of which 75% to 90% are seen a single time; just under 2% belongs to the top ten. Specimen: peripheral blood. J is TRBJ1-6 and V is TRBV3-1 (or the pseudogene TRBV3-2); 9 bases map to TRBD1. This receptor was taken from a man under 40 with active or convalescent COVID-19. The CDR3 sequence: CASSLSHRGLSPLHF. The CDR3 bases are TGTGCCAGCAGCCTAAGTCACAGGGGGCTTTCACCCCTCCACTTT.